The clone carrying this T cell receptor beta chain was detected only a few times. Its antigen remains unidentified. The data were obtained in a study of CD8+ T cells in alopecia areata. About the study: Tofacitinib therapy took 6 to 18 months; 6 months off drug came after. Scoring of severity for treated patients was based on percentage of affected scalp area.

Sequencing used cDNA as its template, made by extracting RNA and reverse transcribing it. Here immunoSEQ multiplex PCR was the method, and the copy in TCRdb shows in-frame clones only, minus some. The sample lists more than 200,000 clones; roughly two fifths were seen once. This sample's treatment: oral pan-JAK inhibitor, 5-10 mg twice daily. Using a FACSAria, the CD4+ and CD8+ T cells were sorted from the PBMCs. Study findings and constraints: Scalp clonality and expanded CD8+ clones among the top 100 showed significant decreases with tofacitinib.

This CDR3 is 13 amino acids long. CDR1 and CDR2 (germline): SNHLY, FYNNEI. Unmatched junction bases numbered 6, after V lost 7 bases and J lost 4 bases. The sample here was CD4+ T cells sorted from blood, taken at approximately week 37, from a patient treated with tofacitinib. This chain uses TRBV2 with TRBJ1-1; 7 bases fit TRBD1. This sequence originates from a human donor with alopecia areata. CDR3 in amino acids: CASNVHRGTEAFF. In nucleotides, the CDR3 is TGTGCCAGCAATGTCCACAGGGGCACTGAAGCTTTCTTT.